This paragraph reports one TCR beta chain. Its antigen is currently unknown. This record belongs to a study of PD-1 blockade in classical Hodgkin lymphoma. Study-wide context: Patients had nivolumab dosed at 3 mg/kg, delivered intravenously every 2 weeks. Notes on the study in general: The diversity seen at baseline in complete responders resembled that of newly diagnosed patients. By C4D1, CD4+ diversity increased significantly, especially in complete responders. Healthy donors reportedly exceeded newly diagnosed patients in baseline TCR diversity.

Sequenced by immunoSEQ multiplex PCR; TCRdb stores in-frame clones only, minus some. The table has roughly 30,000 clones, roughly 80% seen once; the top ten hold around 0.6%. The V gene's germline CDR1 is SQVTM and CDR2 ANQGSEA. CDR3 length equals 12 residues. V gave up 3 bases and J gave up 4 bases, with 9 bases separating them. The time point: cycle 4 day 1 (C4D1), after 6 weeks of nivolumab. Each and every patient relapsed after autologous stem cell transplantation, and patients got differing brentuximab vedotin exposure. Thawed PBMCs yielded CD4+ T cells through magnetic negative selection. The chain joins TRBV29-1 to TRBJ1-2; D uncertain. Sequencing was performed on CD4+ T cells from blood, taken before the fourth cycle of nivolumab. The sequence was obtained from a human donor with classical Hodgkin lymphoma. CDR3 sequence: CSVEGGPYGYTF. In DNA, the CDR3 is TGCAGCGTTGAGGGCGGACCCTATGGCTACACCTTC.